These T cell receptor beta chains were read from a single sample in a study of cytomegalovirus exposure and HLA in healthy donors. The data were produced by immunoSEQ multiplex PCR, yet TCRdb's version contains in-frame clones alone and is incomplete. The sample shows some 120,000 clones, 70% to 85% of them seen only once. The sequencing input was PBMCs. These receptors came from a human donor in good health. Each CDR3 is given with its conserved first and last residue. D genes are given only for firm matches. Only some rows state a clone size, as once, few, many or a class for expanded clones.

CASSPTSNTQYF	TGTGCCAGCAGCCCCACTAGCAATACGCAGTATTTT	.	TRBJ2-3	.	TRBV9	12
CASRSTGDNSPLHF	TGTGCCAGCAGGTCGACAGGGGATAATTCACCCCTCCACTTT	.	TRBJ1-6	TRBD1	TRBV7-9	14
CASSGNPARDSSQETQYF	TGTGCCAGCAGCGGTAACCCCGCACGGGACTCATCTCAAGAGACCCAGTACTTC	.	TRBJ2-5	.	TRBV9	18
CASSLSSAYNEQFF	TGTGCCAGCAGCTTAAGTTCTGCGTACAATGAGCAGTTCTTC	.	TRBJ2-1	.	TRBV7-9	14
CASSVDRANRGYTF	TGTGCCAGCAGCGTAGACAGGGCGAACAGAGGCTACACCTTC	once	TRBJ1-2	.	TRBV9	14
CASDSASTDTQYF	TGTGCCAGCGATAGCGCATCCACAGATACGCAGTATTTT	few	TRBJ2-3	.	TRBV2	13
CASSFRQATNEKLFF	TGTGCCAGCAGTTTTCGACAAGCAACTAATGAAAAACTGTTTTTT	.	TRBJ1-4	.	TRBV28	15
CASSIPSRTEAFF	TGTGCCAGCAGTATCCCTTCGCGGACTGAAGCTTTCTTT	.	TRBJ1-1	.	TRBV28	13
CASSPSGRPWEQYF	TGTGCCAGCAGCCCTAGCGGGAGGCCTTGGGAGCAGTACTTC	few	TRBJ2-5	TRBD2	TRBV7-2	14
CASSPSTGRFYGYTF	TGTGCCAGCAGCCCATCGACCGGGAGGTTCTATGGCTACACCTTC	.	TRBJ1-2	.	TRBV5-4	15
CASSENRDTEAFF	TGTGCCAGCAGTGAAAACAGGGACACTGAAGCTTTCTTT	few	TRBJ1-1	.	TRBV6-4	13
CASSHGGPADTQYF	TGTGCCAGCAGCCATGGGGGCCCGGCGGATACGCAGTATTTT	.	TRBJ2-3	.	TRBV14	14